This T cell receptor (beta chain) was recorded in a study of blood T cell repertoires in COVID-19. CDR3 size: 15 residues. V was pared by 4 bases and J by 4 bases, with 5 bases of the junction left unmatched. Germline-derived CDR1 and CDR2 are SGHTA and FQGNSA. Libraries were prepared by immunoSEQ multiplex PCR; TCRdb keeps only in-frame clonotypes and omits some of them. Found here are roughly 570,000 clones, roughly nine tenths of them singletons; the top ten hold roughly 8%. As for this clone: Different DNA sequences within this sample yield the same CDR3.

This rearrangement joins TRBV7-2 to TRBJ1-5; 9 nucleotides line up with TRBD1. The sequencing sample was made of peripheral blood. This clonotype was obtained from a woman in her 50s with COVID-19, enrolled during active disease. The CDR3 here is CASSSPGQGNQPQHF. The CDR3 bases are TGTGCCAGCAGCTCACCGGGACAGGGAAATCAGCCCCAGCATTTT.